This T cell receptor beta chain was obtained from a study of PD-1 blockade in classical Hodgkin lymphoma. From germline, CDR1 is SNHLY and CDR2 FYNNEI. V was shortened by 4 bases and J by 2 bases, with 9 bases between the two germline ends. CDR3 length equals 14 residues. Every one of the patients relapsed after autologous stem cell transplantation (brentuximab vedotin exposure was variable). Profiling relied on immunoSEQ multiplex PCR, and the TCRdb table lists in-frame clones only, not all of them. The table shows roughly 90,000 clones, with roughly 79% occurring only once. The V gene is TRBV2, the J gene TRBJ1-5; D remains ambiguous. The source is a human donor with classical Hodgkin lymphoma. Sequenced here: peripheral blood mononuclear cells (PBMCs), sampled before the second cycle of nivolumab. CDR3 region: CASSAGLGNQPQHF. The CDR3 DNA reads as TGTGCCAGCAGTGCAGGTCTTGGCAATCAGCCCCAGCATTTT.